The 6 T cell receptor beta chains listed next were all sequenced from one sample in a study of blood T cell repertoires in COVID-19. The table came from immunoSEQ multiplex PCR; TCRdb's copy has only in-frame clones and leaves some out. The sample lists some 240,000 clones; about 81% were seen once. Sequencing used peripheral blood. Receptors were obtained from an older woman with active or convalescent COVID-19.

This chain uses TRBV18 with TRBJ2-1; 8 positions agree with TRBD2. The CDR3 spans 15 residues. Germline V gene lookup returns CDR1 KGHSH and CDR2 LQKENI. Unmatched junction bases numbered 3, after V lost 5 bases and J lost 0 bases. The DNA for the CDR3 is TGTGCCAGCTCAGCTACTAGCGGCTCCTACAATGAGCAGTTCTTC. Translation gives CASSATSGSYNEQFF.

The genes are TRBV6-5 and TRBJ2-5, with D possibly matching TRBD2 (5 bases). V lost 6 bases and J 7 bases, leaving 12 bases between the germline ends. Germline CDR1 is MNHEY and CDR2 is SVGAGI. This CDR3 region has 12 residues. The CDR3 nucleotides are TGTGCCAGCAGGGACGACTATCTGACCCAGTACTTC. Translated, it gives CASRDDYLTQYF.

The chain couples TRBV7-9 to TRBJ1-6, with D possibly matching TRBD1 (6 bases). Germline assignment: CDR1 SEHNR and CDR2 FQNEAQ (reference sequence). The V end lost 3 bases, the J end lost 10 bases, and 13 bases lay between the germline ends. This CDR3 contains 14 residues. The CDR3 spells CASSLSGRGSPLHF. DNA of the CDR3: TGTGCCAGCAGCTTGTCCGGGAGGGGGTCACCCCTCCACTTT.

The chain recombines TRBV19 with TRBJ2-1, with a possible D match to TRBD1 (6 bases). Germline loops: CDR1 LNHDA, CDR2 SQIVND (reference sequence). The V and J ends lost 4 bases and 0 bases respectively, with 19 bases between them. This CDR3 has 18 amino acids. The CDR3 nucleotides read TGTGCCAGTAGTACAGACACCCGGACAGCGAACTCCTACAATGAGCAGTTCTTC. Translation: CASSTDTRTANSYNEQFF.

In DNA, the CDR3 is TGTGCCAGCAGCCCGACCCTTAGCGTCCCCGGGGAGCTGTTTTTT. This sequence encodes CASSPTLSVPGELFF. The chain joins TRBV5-4 to TRBJ2-2; possibly TRBD2 for D (5 bases). Germline-derived CDR1 and CDR2 are SGHNT and YYREEE (reference sequence). V gave up 4 bases and J gave up 6 bases, with 16 bases separating them. The CDR3 is made up of 15 amino acids.

The rearrangement links TRBV6-5 to TRBJ2-7, with D tentatively TRBD1 (6 bases). Germline V gene sequence: CDR1 MNHEY, CDR2 SVGAGI. V was trimmed by 6 bases and J by 4 bases, leaving 16 bases between them. CDR3 size: 14 residues. CDR3 protein: CASRDQQGPYEQYF. The CDR3 DNA reads TGTGCCAGCAGAGACCAACAGGGACCGTACGAGCAGTACTTC.